This T cell receptor (beta chain) was obtained from a study of blood T cells in healthy people across ages. This clonotype was observed at least ten times. Its specificity is unknown. A second about 7 to 12 cycle PCR used barcoded and J-beta primers. TCRdb re-called the 5' RACE reads through MiXCR, storing one row per CDR3 protein. The sample records around 2 million distinct CDR3 sequences, roughly two fifths being singletons. The study, taken as a whole, reports: There were more naive CD4+ cells and higher diversity in long-lived donors than in aged donors. Diversity estimated from one million T cells was considered an underestimate.

Germline V gives CDR1 DFQATT, CDR2 SNEGSKA (reference sequence). CDR3 length: 14 amino acids. J lost 4 bases, V lost 0 bases, and 4 bases had no gene match. Caucasian, healthy and from Russia, the donors were aged between roughly 6 and 95. Every sample gave at least 5.5 micrograms of total RNA when it was extracted. This chain connects TRBV20-1 to TRBJ2-5; 8 bases map to TRBD2. The source material was blood. This clonotype was obtained from a human donor in good health. CDR3 in DNA: TGCAGTGCTAGAGAGGGCACTAGCGGAGAGACCCAGTACTTC. Protein product: CSAREGTSGETQYF.